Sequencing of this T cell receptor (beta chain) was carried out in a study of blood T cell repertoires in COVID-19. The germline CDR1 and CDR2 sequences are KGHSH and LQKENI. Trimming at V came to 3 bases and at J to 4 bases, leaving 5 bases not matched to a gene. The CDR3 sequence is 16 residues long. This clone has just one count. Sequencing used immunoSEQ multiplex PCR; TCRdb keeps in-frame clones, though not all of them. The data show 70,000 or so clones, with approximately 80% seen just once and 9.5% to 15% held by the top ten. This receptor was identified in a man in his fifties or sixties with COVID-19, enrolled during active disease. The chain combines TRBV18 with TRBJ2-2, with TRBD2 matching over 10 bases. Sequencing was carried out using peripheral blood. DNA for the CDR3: TGTGCCAGCTCACCGGACTTAGCGGGGGGCACCGGGGAGCTGTTTTTT. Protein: CASSPDLAGGTGELFF.